A single sample is the source of the 15 T cell receptor beta chains below, sequenced in a study of cytomegalovirus exposure and HLA in healthy donors. The PCR ran on 60 Vbeta and 13 Jbeta primers. Produced via immunoSEQ multiplex PCR; TCRdb's table is partial and in-frame only. The sample holds 170,000 or so clones, around four fifths seen once. The sample was PBMCs. These receptors originate from a man aged 18 to 35 in good health and CMV-seronegative.

This chain joins TRBV13 and TRBJ2-1; TRBD2 matches at 9 bases. This CDR3 is 19 amino acids long. J was trimmed by 4 bases and V by 1 base; bases with no gene match: 14. In germline, CDR1 is PRHDT, CDR2 FYEKMQ (reference sequence). The CDR3 region is CASSLVPKIAGALYNEQFF. The CDR3 DNA reads as TGTGCCAGCAGCTTAGTCCCCAAAATAGCGGGAGCCCTTTACAATGAGCAGTTCTTC.

This chain uses TRBV28 with TRBJ2-7, with D perhaps matching TRBD1 (7 bases). V lost 6 bases to trimming and J lost 1 base, with 16 bases between them. Germline V gene data show CDR1 as MDHEN and CDR2 as SYDVKM. The CDR3 spans 15 residues. The CDR3, as DNA: TGTGCCAGCAGACGCGACAGGGAGGCATCCTACGAGCAGTACTTC. This gives the protein CASRRDREASYEQYF.

The J gene is TRBJ2-3, the V gene TRBV4-1, with D possibly being TRBD2 (6 bases). The ends were cut back, 3 bases at V and 4 bases at J, with 14 bases in the middle. CDR3 length: 15 amino acids. Germline values: CDR1 MGHRA, CDR2 YSYEKL. The CDR3, as DNA: TGCGCCAGCAGCCAGGCGGGGCCAACCGCAGATACGCAGTATTTT. This gives the protein CASSQAGPTADTQYF.

The CDR3 nucleotides are TGTGCCAGCAGCCAAAGGACTCGAGCCGGGGAGCTGTTTTTT. This gives the protein CASSQRTRAGELFF. The J gene is TRBJ2-2, the V gene TRBV28; tentative D call: TRBD2 (5 bases). The germline V gene has CDR1 MDHEN and CDR2 SYDVKM. Trimming shortened V by 6 bases and J by 6 bases, and 14 bases separated the two germline ends. The CDR3 runs 14 residues.

The chain is built from TRBV5-1 and TRBJ2-5; possibly TRBD1 for D (6 bases). In germline, CDR1 is SGHRS, CDR2 YFSETQ. V shed 5 bases and J shed 2 bases, with 19 bases lying between them. The CDR3 has 16 amino acids. The CDR3 nucleotides read TGCGCCAGCAGATGGGGGCCATGGGCCCATCAAGAGACCCAGTACTTC. As protein: CASRWGPWAHQETQYF.

The V gene is TRBV10-2, the J gene TRBJ2-2; D perhaps matches TRBD2 (6 bases). CDR1 is WSHSY and CDR2 is SAAADI in the germline V gene. The CDR3 consists of 17 residues. V lost 6 bases, J lost 1 base, and 18 bases lay in between. In DNA form, the CDR3 reads TGCGCCAGCAGGAAAACTCTCCCGGGACTGAACACCGGGGAGCTGTTTTTT. Amino acid sequence: CASRKTLPGLNTGELFF.

This chain uses TRBV5-6 with TRBJ2-2; 16 positions match TRBD2. Germline loops: CDR1 SGHDT, CDR2 YYEEEE. This CDR3 spans 16 amino acids. Trimming removed 3 bases from V and 8 bases from J; junction bases left unmatched: 4. The chain's CDR3 is CASSSGLAGGPGELFF. The DNA of the CDR3 is TGTGCCAGCAGCTCGGGACTAGCGGGAGGGCCAGGGGAGCTGTTTTTT.

CDR3 amino acids: CASSLGGGGWYEQYF. The CDR3 DNA sequence: TGTGCCAGCAGCTTAGGCGGGGGGGGCTGGTACGAGCAGTACTTC. The chain has TRBV7-6 and TRBJ2-7; 9 bases match TRBD2. V gave up 1 base and J gave up 4 bases; unmatched junction bases: 5. The CDR3 is 15 residues long. Germline lookup yields CDR1 SGHVS and CDR2 FNYEAQ.

This clone was seen once. V gene TRBV5-6 combines with J gene TRBJ2-5; 10 nucleotides align to TRBD2. The J call may be faulty, since TRBJ2-7 better matches the DNA end. Germline-derived CDR1 and CDR2 are SGHDT and YYEEEE. The CDR3 consists of 17 residues. CDR3 loop: CASNPSSGGLAAYEQYF. The CDR3 DNA reads as TGTGCCTCCAACCCCTCCTCGGGTGGACTAGCGGCCTACGAGCAGTACTTC.

As regards this clone: The sample carries other DNA sequences with the same CDR3. The chain employs TRBV6-1 and TRBJ2-2, with 11 nucleotides matching TRBD1. The V gene's germline CDR1 is MNHNS and CDR2 SASEGT. Trimming took 6 bases from V and 3 from J; bases not matched to a gene: 0. This CDR3 is built from 14 residues. The chain's CDR3 is CASRGQGDTGELFF. CDR3 DNA: TGTGCCAGCAGGGGACAGGGGGACACCGGGGAGCTGTTTTTT.

The chain employs TRBV23-1 and TRBJ2-7; a possible D gene is TRBD2 (5 bases). TRBV23-1 is sorted into the ORF group, with uncertain function. The CDR3 has 17 residues. The ends were cut back, 6 bases at V and 0 bases at J, with 21 bases in the middle. The CDR3, as DNA: TGCGCCAGCAGCTGTACGGGGTCCGGACCAGTCTCCTACGAGCAGTACTTC. It specifies CASSCTGSGPVSYEQYF.

The chain employs TRBV7-2 and TRBJ2-7; 7 nucleotides line up with TRBD2. From germline, CDR1 is SGHTA and CDR2 FQGNSA. CDR3 length equals 13 residues. V lost 2 bases to trimming and J lost 2 bases; unmatched junction nucleotides: 0. CDR3 nucleotides: TGTGCCAGCAGCTTACTAGCGGCCTACGAGCAGTACTTC. Translation gives CASSLLAAYEQYF.

CDR3 region: CSVEVAGSANEQFF. The CDR3 DNA is TGCAGCGTTGAAGTAGCGGGTTCTGCCAATGAGCAGTTCTTC. This chain links TRBV29-1 with TRBJ2-1; 7 bases match TRBD2. From germline, CDR1 is SQVTM and CDR2 ANQGSEA. This CDR3 spans 14 amino acids. J was trimmed by 6 bases and V by 1 base; bases with no gene match: 6.

On this clone: Its ends do not fully match the called genes, so a read error is possible. The chain combines TRBV7-9 with TRBJ2-7, with 16 bases lining up with TRBD2. Germline-derived CDR1 and CDR2 are SEHNR and FQNEAQ (reference sequence). The CDR3 is 18 amino acids. The CDR3 DNA reads TGTTCCAGCAGTATCACCGGGACTAGCGGGGGGGCCGACTACGAGCAGTACTTC. Its protein is CSSSITGTSGGADYEQYF. The full variable domain, its missing parts supplied by reference TRBV7-9 and TRBJ2-7, is DTGVSQNPRHKITKRGQNVTFRCDPISEHNRLYWYRQTLGQGPEFLTYFQNEAQLEKSRLLSDRFSAERPKGSFSTLEIQRTEQGDSAMYLCSSSITGTSGGADYEQYFGPGTRLTVT.

In its sample, this clone was seen once. The chain recombines TRBV25-1 with TRBJ2-5, with TRBD1 identical over 8 bases. V was clipped by 4 bases and J by 4 bases; unmatched bases: 5. Germline V gene lookup returns CDR1 MGHDK and CDR2 SYGVNS. The CDR3 is made up of 14 amino acids. For the CDR3, the DNA is TGTGCCAGCAGTGCCACAGGGGGTGGAGAGACCCAGTACTTC. Translation: CASSATGGGETQYF.